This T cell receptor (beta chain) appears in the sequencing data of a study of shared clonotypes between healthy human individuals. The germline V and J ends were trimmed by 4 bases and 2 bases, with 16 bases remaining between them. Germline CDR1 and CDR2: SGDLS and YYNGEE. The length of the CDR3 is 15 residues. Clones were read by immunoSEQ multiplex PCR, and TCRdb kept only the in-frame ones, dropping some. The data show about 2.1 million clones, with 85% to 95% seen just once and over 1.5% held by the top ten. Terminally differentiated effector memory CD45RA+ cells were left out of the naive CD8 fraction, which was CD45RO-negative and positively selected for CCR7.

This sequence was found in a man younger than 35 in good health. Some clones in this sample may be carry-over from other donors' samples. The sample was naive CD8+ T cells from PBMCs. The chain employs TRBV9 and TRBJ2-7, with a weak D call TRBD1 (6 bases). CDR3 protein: CASSPHKGQPYEQYF. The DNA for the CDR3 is TGTGCCAGCAGCCCCCATAAAGGACAGCCCTACGAGCAGTACTTC. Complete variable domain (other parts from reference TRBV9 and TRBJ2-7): DSGVTQTPKHLITATGQRVTLRCSPRSGDLSVYWYQQSLDQGLQFLIQYYNGEERAKGNILERFSAQQFPDLHSELNLSSLELGDSALYFCASSPHKGQPYEQYFGPGTRLTVT.